The present T cell receptor beta chain was sequenced within a study of shared clonotypes between healthy human individuals. Whole-study findings and limits: When compared with the clonotypes that were shared by all four sorted-subset donors, the non-shared clonotypes turned out to have lower generation probabilities. In general, naive subsets displayed greater estimated richness than memory subsets did. Only blood was sampled, and tissue TCR repertoires likely differ from blood ones.

Germline CDR1 is MNHNS and CDR2 is SASEGT. The CDR3 extends over 15 amino acids. Trimming removed 6 bases at V and 4 bases at J, with 19 bases between. With respect to this clone: Its antigen is unidentified.

Each PCR replicate from the sorted subsets contained roughly 210 ng DNA, which is some 30,000 T cell genomes. TCRdb's table, derived via immunoSEQ multiplex PCR, lists solely in-frame clones and lacks some. The sample lists roughly 2.5 million clones, around nine tenths seen once, with around 0.14% in the top ten. The rearrangement joins TRBV6-1 to TRBJ2-7, with TRBD2 as a possible D gene (6 bases). Sequencing input: naive CD4+ T cells sorted from blood. Subset of the sample: CD45RA+ positively selected. The receptor was derived from a man between 18 and 35 years old in good health. The CDR3 nucleotides read TGTGCCAGCAGCGATGGAGGGACCCTCTTTTACGAGCAGTACTTC. It specifies CASSDGGTLFYEQYF.